Given below is one TCR beta chain in context. Its antigen is currently unknown. These data are taken from a study of T cells in localized non-small cell lung cancer. Only in-frame clones appear in the TCRdb table, and some are missing; sequencing was by immunoSEQ multiplex PCR. The table lists approximately 47,000 clones, about 88% of them singletons. V lost 1 base to trimming and J lost 7 bases; unmatched junction nucleotides: 1. This CDR3 contains 14 residues. Germline loops: CDR1 WSHSY, CDR2 SAAADI. Points from the study as a whole: There was higher T cell clonality in uninvolved adjacent lung than in tumor, and it was highest there.

This TCR came from a man between 40 and 69 years old with stage II lung adenocarcinoma. The rearrangement links TRBV10-2 to TRBJ2-1, with 10 bases fitting TRBD1. The sample here was PBMCs, taken before any cancer treatment. CDR3 nucleotides: TGCGCCAGCAGTGAGTGGACAGGGGGGAATGAGCAGTTCTTC. Translated, it gives CASSEWTGGNEQFF.